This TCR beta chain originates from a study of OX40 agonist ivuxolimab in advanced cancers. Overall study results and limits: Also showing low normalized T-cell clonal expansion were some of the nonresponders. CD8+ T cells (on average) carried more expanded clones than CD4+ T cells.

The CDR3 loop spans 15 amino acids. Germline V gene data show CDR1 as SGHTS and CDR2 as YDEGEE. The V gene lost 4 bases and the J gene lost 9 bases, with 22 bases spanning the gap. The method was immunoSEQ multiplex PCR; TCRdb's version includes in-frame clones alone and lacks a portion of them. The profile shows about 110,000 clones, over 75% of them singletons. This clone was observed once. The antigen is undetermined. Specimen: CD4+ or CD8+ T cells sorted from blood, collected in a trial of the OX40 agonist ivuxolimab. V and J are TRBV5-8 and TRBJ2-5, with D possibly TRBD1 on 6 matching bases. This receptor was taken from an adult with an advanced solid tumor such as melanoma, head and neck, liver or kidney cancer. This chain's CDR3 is CASSLGTPGPSAQYF. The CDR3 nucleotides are TGTGCCAGCAGCCTCGGGACACCAGGACCCTCGGCCCAGTACTTC.